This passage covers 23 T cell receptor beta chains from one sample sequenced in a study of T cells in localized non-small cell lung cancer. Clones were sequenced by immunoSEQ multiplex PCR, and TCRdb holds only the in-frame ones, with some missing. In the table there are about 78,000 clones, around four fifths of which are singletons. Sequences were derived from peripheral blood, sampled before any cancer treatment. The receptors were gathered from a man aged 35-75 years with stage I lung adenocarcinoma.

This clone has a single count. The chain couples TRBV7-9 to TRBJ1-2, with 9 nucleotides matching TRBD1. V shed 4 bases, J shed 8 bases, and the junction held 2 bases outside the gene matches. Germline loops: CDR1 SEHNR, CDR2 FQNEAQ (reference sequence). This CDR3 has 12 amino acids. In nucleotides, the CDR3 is TGTGCCAGCAGCTCGGACAGGGGCGGCTACACCTTC. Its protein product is CASSSDRGGYTF. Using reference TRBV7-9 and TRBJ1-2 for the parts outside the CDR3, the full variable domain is DTGVSQNPRHKITKRGQNVTFRCDPISEHNRLYWYRQTLGQGPEFLTYFQNEAQLEKSRLLSDRFSAERPKGSFSTLEIQRTEQGDSAMYLCASSSDRGGYTFGSGTRLTVV.

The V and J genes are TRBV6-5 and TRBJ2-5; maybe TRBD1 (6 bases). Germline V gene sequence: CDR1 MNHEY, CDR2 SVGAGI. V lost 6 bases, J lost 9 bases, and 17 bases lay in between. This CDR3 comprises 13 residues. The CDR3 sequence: CASSLYDRMSQYF. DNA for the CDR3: TGTGCCAGCAGCCTATATGACAGGATGTCCCAGTACTTC.

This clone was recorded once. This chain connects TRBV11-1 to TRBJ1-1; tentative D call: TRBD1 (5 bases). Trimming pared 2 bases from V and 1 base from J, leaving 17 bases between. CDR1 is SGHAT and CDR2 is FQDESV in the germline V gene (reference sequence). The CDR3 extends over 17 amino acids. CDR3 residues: CASSLSLLGQGNTEAFF. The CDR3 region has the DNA TGTGCCAGCAGCTTATCTTTATTAGGGCAGGGGAACACTGAAGCTTTCTTT.

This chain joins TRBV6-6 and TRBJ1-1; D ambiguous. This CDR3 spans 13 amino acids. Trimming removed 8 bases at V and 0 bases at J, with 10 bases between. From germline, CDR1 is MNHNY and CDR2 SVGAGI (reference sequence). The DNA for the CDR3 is TGTGCCAGCTTTCACAATTTGAACACTGAAGCTTTCTTT. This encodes CASFHNLNTEAFF.

CDR3 region: CASSLGTSSSYEQYF. The CDR3 bases are TGTGCCAGCAGCTTAGGGACATCGAGCTCCTACGAGCAGTACTTC. The chain uses TRBV7-2 and TRBJ2-7, with a tentative D call TRBD1 (5 bases). Trimming shortened V by 1 base and J by 0 bases, and 10 bases separated the two germline ends. The CDR3 is 15 amino acids. Germline V gene sequence: CDR1 SGHTA, CDR2 FQGNSA. The full variable domain, in which reference TRBV7-2 and TRBJ2-7 provide the parts outside the CDR3, is GAGVSQSPSNKVTEKGKDVELRCDPISGHTALYWYRQSLGQGLEFLIYFQGNSAPDKSGLPSDRFSAERTGGSVSTLTIQRTQQEDSAVYLCASSLGTSSSYEQYFGPGTRLTVT.

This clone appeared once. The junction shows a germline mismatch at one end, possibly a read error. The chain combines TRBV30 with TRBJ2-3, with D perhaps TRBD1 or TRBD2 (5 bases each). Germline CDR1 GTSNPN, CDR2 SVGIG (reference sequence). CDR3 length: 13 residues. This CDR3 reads CAGSPGIADTQYF. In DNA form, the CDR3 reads TGTGCCGGGAGCCCAGGGATTGCAGATACGCAGTATTTT.

CDR3 protein: CASSPRTGRYGYTF. In DNA form, the CDR3 reads TGTGCCAGCAGCCCCCGGACAGGGCGCTATGGCTACACCTTC. This chain joins TRBV7-9 and TRBJ1-2; 8 bases align to TRBD1. Germline CDR1 and CDR2: SEHNR and FQNEAQ (reference sequence). The V and J ends lost 5 bases and 4 bases, in that order; junction bases with no gene match: 6. This CDR3 region has 14 residues.

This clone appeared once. As DNA, the CDR3 is TGTGCTAGTGCCCTCAGCGGGAGGGCCCAATCCTACAATGAGCAGTTCTTC. It is translated as CASALSGRAQSYNEQFF. The gene calls are TRBV12-5 and TRBJ2-1, with 10 bases lining up with TRBD2. Germline values: CDR1 LGHNT, CDR2 FRNRAP. The CDR3 contains 17 residues. The V gene end was trimmed by 7 bases and the J gene end by 1 base; junction bases not matched to a gene: 10.

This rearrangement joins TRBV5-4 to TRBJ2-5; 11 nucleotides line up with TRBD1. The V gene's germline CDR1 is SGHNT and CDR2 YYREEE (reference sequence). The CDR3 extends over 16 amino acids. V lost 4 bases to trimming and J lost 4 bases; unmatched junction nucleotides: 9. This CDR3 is CASSLGPDRGRETQYF. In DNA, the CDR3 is TGTGCCAGCAGCCTGGGGCCGGACAGGGGGCGAGAGACCCAGTACTTC.

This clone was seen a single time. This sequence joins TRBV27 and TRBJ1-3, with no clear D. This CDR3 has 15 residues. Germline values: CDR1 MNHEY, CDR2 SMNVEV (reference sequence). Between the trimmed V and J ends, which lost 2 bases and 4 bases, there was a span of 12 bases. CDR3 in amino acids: CASSLTGLTGNTIYF. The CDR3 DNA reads TGTGCCAGCAGTTTAACCGGACTTACCGGAAACACCATATATTTT.

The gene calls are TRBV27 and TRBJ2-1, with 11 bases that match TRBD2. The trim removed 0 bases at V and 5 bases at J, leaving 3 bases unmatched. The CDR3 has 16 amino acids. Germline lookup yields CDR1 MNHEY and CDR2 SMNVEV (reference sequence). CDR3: CASSLSRLAGHNEQFF. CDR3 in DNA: TGTGCCAGCAGTTTATCGCGACTAGCGGGGCACAATGAGCAGTTCTTC.

The CDR3 is CASEGGDQTGYEQYF. The CDR3 DNA reads TGTGCCAGCGAGGGTGGTGACCAAACAGGCTACGAGCAGTACTTC. The chain has TRBV2 and TRBJ2-7; TRBD1 or TRBD2 may be the D gene (5 bases each). CDR1 SNHLY and CDR2 FYNNEI come from the germline V gene. The CDR3 loop spans 15 amino acids. V was trimmed by 8 bases and J by 3 bases, leaving 20 bases between them.

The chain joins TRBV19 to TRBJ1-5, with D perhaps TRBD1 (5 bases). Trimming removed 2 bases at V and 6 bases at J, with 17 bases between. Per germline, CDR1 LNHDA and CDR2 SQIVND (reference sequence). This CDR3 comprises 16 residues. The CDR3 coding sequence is TGTGCCAGTAGTATAAGAGAGGGGAGATCTTCTCAGCCCCAGCATTTT. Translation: CASSIREGRSSQPQHF.

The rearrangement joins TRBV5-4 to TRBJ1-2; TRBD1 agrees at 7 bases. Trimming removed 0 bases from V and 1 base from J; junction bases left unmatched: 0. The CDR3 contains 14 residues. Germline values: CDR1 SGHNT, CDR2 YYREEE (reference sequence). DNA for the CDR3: TGTGCCAGCAGCTTGGGACAGGGTAACTATGGCTACACCTTC. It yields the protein CASSLGQGNYGYTF.

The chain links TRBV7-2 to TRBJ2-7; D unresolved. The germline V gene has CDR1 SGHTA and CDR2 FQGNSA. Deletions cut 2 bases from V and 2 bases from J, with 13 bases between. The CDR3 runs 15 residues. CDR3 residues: CASSLSPAGTYEQYF. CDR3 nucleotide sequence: TGTGCCAGCAGCTTATCCCCTGCAGGCACCTACGAGCAGTACTTC.

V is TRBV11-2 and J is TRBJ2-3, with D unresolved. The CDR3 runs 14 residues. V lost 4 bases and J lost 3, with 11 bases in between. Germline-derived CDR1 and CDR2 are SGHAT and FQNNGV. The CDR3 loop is CASSSDGRTDTQYF. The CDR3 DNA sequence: TGTGCCAGCAGCTCGGACGGAAGGACAGATACGCAGTATTTT.

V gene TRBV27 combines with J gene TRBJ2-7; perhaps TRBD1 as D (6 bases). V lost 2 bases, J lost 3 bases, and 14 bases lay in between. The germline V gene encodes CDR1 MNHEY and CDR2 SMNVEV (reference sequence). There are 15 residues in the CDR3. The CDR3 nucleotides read TGTGCCAGCAGTTTACCCGGGACATCAAACTACGAGCAGTACTTC. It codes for CASSLPGTSNYEQYF.

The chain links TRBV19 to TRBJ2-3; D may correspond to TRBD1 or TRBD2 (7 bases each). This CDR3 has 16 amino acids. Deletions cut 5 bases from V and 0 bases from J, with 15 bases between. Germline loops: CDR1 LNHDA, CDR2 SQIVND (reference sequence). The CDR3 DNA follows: TGTGCCAGTAGTGCAAGGGGAGGGGGCAGCACAGATACGCAGTATTTT. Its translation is CASSARGGGSTDTQYF.

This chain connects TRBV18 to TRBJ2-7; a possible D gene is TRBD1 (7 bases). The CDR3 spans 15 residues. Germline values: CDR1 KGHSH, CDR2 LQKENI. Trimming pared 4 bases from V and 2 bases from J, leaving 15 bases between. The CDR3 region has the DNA TGTGCCAGCTCACTACGGAGGGGACAGACCTACGAGCAGTACTTC. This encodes CASSLRRGQTYEQYF.

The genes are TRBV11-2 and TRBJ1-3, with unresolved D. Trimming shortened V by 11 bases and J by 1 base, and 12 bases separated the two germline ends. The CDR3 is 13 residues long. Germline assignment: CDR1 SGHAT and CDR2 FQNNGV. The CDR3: CAARAFSGNTIYF. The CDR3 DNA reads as TGTGCCGCCCGCGCCTTTTCTGGAAACACCATATATTTT.

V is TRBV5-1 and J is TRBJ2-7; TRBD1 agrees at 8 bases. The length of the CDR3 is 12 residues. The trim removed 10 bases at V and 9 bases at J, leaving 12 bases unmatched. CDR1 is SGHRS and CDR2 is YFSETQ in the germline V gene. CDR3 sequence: CAGLDRAGRQYF. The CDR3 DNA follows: TGCGCCGGCCTGGACAGGGCCGGGCGGCAGTACTTC.

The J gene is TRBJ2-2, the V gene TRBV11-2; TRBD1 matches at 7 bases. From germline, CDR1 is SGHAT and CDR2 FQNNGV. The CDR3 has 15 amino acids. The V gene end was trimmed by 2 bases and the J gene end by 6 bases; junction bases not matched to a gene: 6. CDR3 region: CASSLRQGSSGELFF. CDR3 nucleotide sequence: TGTGCCAGCAGCTTAAGACAGGGTAGTTCCGGGGAGCTGTTTTTT.

CDR3 protein: CASSYSGVVDNEQFF. As DNA, the CDR3 is TGTGCCAGCAGTTACTCCGGGGTAGTGGACAATGAGCAGTTCTTC. The chain has TRBV6-5 and TRBJ2-1; D perhaps matches TRBD2 (5 bases). Germline CDR1 is MNHEY and CDR2 is SVGAGI. Trimming took off 0 bases at V and 5 bases at J, with 11 bases between the two ends. The CDR3 has 15 residues.